Given below is one T cell receptor beta chain in context. Its matching antigen is unknown. In germline, CDR1 is MNHNS, CDR2 SASEGT. The V end lost 6 bases, the J end lost 8 bases, and 16 bases lay between the germline ends. The CDR3 contains 13 residues. These data belong to a study of OX40 agonist ivuxolimab in advanced cancers. The overall study: Patients' therapy was ivuxolimab, an antibody that acts as an agonist of OX40 (CD134). A mean age of about 56 years, range about 20 to 79, was recorded, and 80% to 90% were male.

Using immunoSEQ multiplex PCR, the repertoire was profiled, and TCRdb retains in-frame clones only, with some absent. The sample lists 55,000 to 80,000 clones, 86% occurring once. Study findings and constraints: Relative to CD4+, CD8+ T cells held more expanded clones on average. Dosing at 0.1 to 3.0 mg/kg was accompanied by clonal expansion of CD4+ and CD8+ blood T cells by week 6.

The chain uses TRBV6-1 and TRBJ1-2; possibly TRBD1 for D (5 bases). This sample comprised CD4+ or CD8+ T cells sorted from blood, obtained in a trial of the OX40 agonist ivuxolimab. This sequence was found in an adult with an advanced solid tumor such as melanoma, head and neck, liver or kidney cancer. Here the CDR3 DNA reads TGTGCCAGCAGCCTAGGGGCGCTCGGGGGCTACACCTTC. Protein: CASSLGALGGYTF.